The 20 T cell receptor beta chains in this list originate from one sample, sequenced in a study of T cell changes during pregnancy in multiple sclerosis. Clones were sequenced by immunoSEQ multiplex PCR, and TCRdb holds only the in-frame ones, with some missing. The repertoire holds roughly 52,000 clones, with approximately 92% as singletons. The sequencing used CD4+ T cells from peripheral blood mononuclear cells, collected in the third trimester of pregnancy. These receptors originate from a female donor with multiple sclerosis, enrolled in a pregnancy study.

The chain combines TRBV18 with TRBJ2-7; tentatively, D is TRBD1 (7 bases). The CDR3 is made up of 15 amino acids. Germline V gene data show CDR1 as KGHSH and CDR2 as LQKENI. With 2 bases removed from V and 0 bases from J, the gap between germline ends came to 11 bases. The chain's CDR3 is CASSPAQGGSYEQYF. Here the CDR3 DNA reads TGTGCCAGCTCACCAGCGCAGGGGGGCTCCTACGAGCAGTACTTC.

The CDR3 here is CASSLTRNYEQYF. The CDR3 bases are TGTGCCAGCAGTTTAACAAGAAATTACGAGCAGTACTTC. This chain joins TRBV6-6 and TRBJ2-7; D not certain. This CDR3 contains 13 residues. Germline-derived CDR1 and CDR2 are MNHNY and SVGAGI (reference sequence). V lost 4 bases and J 4 bases, leaving 11 bases between the germline ends.

The gene calls are TRBV28 and TRBJ1-1; D may be TRBD1 (5 bases). This CDR3 region has 15 residues. CDR1 and CDR2 from the germline V gene are MDHEN and SYDVKM. The V end was cut by 2 bases, the J end by 0 bases, with 10 bases between. The CDR3 here is CASSLIDRLNTEAFF. In nucleotides, the CDR3 is TGTGCCAGCAGTTTAATAGACAGATTGAACACTGAAGCTTTCTTT.

The chain joins TRBV9 to TRBJ2-2; 8 bases match TRBD2. The CDR3 spans 14 residues. The V and J ends lost 2 bases and 6 bases, in that order; junction bases with no gene match: 3. CDR1 is SGDLS and CDR2 is YYNGEE in the germline V gene. This CDR3 is CASSVSGASGELFF. The CDR3 DNA follows: TGTGCCAGCAGCGTTAGCGGGGCATCCGGGGAGCTGTTTTTT.

The chain couples TRBV5-1 to TRBJ2-2; 9 positions match TRBD1. Germline V gene lookup returns CDR1 SGHRS and CDR2 YFSETQ. With V trimmed by 0 bases and J by 0 bases, 6 bases remained unmatched. CDR3 size: 18 residues. The CDR3 DNA is TGCGCCAGCAGCTTGGCCGGGACAGGGTCGCCGAACACCGGGGAGCTGTTTTTT. Protein product: CASSLAGTGSPNTGELFF.

V is TRBV5-1 and J is TRBJ2-1; D is unresolved. The CDR3 contains 13 residues. Germline CDR1 is SGHRS and CDR2 is YFSETQ. Trimming removed 1 base from V and 4 bases from J, with 6 bases in between. CDR3 nucleotides: TGCGCCAGCAGCTTGTTGGAGTACAATGAGCAGTTCTTC. Translating it yields CASSLLEYNEQFF.

The genes are TRBV29-1 and TRBJ2-4; 7 bases align to TRBD1. The ends lost 6 bases at V and 1 base at J; junction bases unmatched: 6. Germline assignment: CDR1 SQVTM and CDR2 ANQGSEA. This CDR3 is built from 14 residues. CDR3 sequence: CSVLQGSAKNIQYF. In DNA, the CDR3 is TGCAGCGTCCTACAGGGGTCGGCCAAAAACATTCAGTACTTC. Supplemented by reference TRBV29-1 and TRBJ2-4, the full variable domain reads SAVISQKPSRDICQRGTSLTIQCQVDSQVTMMFWYRQQPGQSLTLIATANQGSEATYESGFVIDKFPISRPNLTFSTLTVSNMSPEDSSIYLCSVLQGSAKNIQYFGAGTRLSVL.

The chain couples TRBV11-2 to TRBJ1-1; D unresolved. The CDR3 has 14 residues. CDR1 and CDR2 (germline): SGHAT, FQNNGV. Trimming shortened V by 3 bases and J by 3 bases, and 11 bases separated the two germline ends. The chain's CDR3 is CASSFSAGDTEAFF. CDR3 DNA: TGTGCCAGCAGCTTTTCGGCAGGTGACACTGAAGCTTTCTTT.

The chain joins TRBV27 to TRBJ2-2; a possible D gene is TRBD1 (6 bases). This CDR3 is 16 amino acids long. Between the trimmed V and J ends, which lost 5 bases and 0 bases, there was a span of 13 bases. The germline CDR1 and CDR2 sequences are MNHEY and SMNVEV (reference sequence). The CDR3 nucleotides read TGTGCCAGCAGTGCGTCAGGGGCAGCGAACACCGGGGAGCTGTTTTTT. This translates into CASSASGAANTGELFF.

The genes are TRBV5-5 and TRBJ2-7; 8 nucleotides line up with TRBD2. Germline CDR1 is SGHKS and CDR2 is YYEKEE (reference sequence). The trim removed 0 bases at V and 12 bases at J, leaving 14 bases unmatched. CDR3 length: 15 residues. CDR3 region: CASSLAQTSGIRRYF. CDR3 nucleotides: TGTGCCAGCAGCTTGGCCCAAACTAGCGGCATCCGTCGGTACTTC.

The gene calls are TRBV7-9 and TRBJ1-2; tentative D call: TRBD1 (5 bases). The CDR3 consists of 14 residues. Germline V gives CDR1 SEHNR, CDR2 FQNEAQ (reference sequence). V dropped 0 bases and J dropped 2 bases, with 7 bases sitting between them. This CDR3 is CASSLATGNYGYTF. The CDR3 DNA is TGTGCCAGCAGCTTAGCTACAGGAAACTATGGCTACACCTTC.

J is TRBJ2-5 and V is TRBV9; 11 bases agree with TRBD2. J gave up 5 bases and V 0 bases, and 0 bases lay outside the gene matches. CDR1 is SGDLS and CDR2 is YYNGEE in the germline V gene. The CDR3 spans 14 residues. CDR3 nucleotides: TGTGCCAGCAGCGTAGGGACTAGCGGGGAGACCCAGTACTTC. It encodes CASSVGTSGETQYF.

V usage is TRBV27 and J usage is TRBJ1-1; TRBD1 aligns across 7 bases. Germline CDR1 reads MNHEY; CDR2 reads SMNVEV (reference sequence). The J segment lost 7 bases and the V segment lost 5 bases, leaving 7 bases of the junction unmatched. The CDR3 is made up of 13 amino acids. CDR3 nucleotides: TGTGCCAGCAGTCCTCGGGACAGCCTTGAAGCTTTCTTT. Its translation: CASSPRDSLEAFF.

V gene TRBV5-1 combines with J gene TRBJ1-4, with no clear D. Trimming pared 4 bases from V and 2 bases from J, leaving 12 bases between. The germline gives CDR1 SGHRS, CDR2 YFSETQ. This CDR3 has 15 amino acids. CDR3 sequence: CASSPRAVTNEKLFF. CDR3 coding DNA: TGCGCCAGCAGCCCCCGTGCGGTGACTAATGAAAAACTGTTTTTT.

The chain uses TRBV28 and TRBJ1-4; D is unclear. The CDR3 is made up of 12 amino acids. Germline values: CDR1 MDHEN, CDR2 SYDVKM. Trimming pared 3 bases from V and 10 bases from J, leaving 9 bases between. The CDR3 protein is CASSLGGLKLFF. The CDR3 DNA is TGTGCCAGCAGTTTGGGAGGGTTAAAACTGTTTTTT.

This clone was detected only once. This chain joins TRBV28 and TRBJ2-3; TRBD1 matches at 7 bases. Trimming took 9 bases from V and 4 from J; bases not matched to a gene: 13. Germline V gene lookup returns CDR1 MDHEN and CDR2 SYDVKM. The CDR3 has 15 amino acids. The CDR3 loop reads CASHTQGVGSDTQYF. The DNA of the CDR3 is TGTGCCAGTCATACCCAGGGGGTGGGTTCAGATACGCAGTATTTT.

The chain is built from TRBV4-1 and TRBJ2-2, with a possible D match to TRBD2 (6 bases). V was pared by 4 bases and J by 4 bases, with 16 bases between. CDR3 length equals 16 residues. The V gene's germline CDR1 is MGHRA and CDR2 YSYEKL. For the CDR3, the DNA is TGCGCCAGCAGCCCCGGGGCGGGGCGCGGCACCGGGGAGCTGTTTTTT. It is translated as CASSPGAGRGTGELFF.

V usage is TRBV7-3 and J usage is TRBJ2-7, with D tentatively TRBD1 (5 bases). Trimming stripped 5 bases from V and 5 bases from J, with 13 bases between. This CDR3 spans 13 amino acids. Looked up from germline, CDR1 is SGHTA and CDR2 is FQGTGA. In DNA form, the CDR3 reads TGTGCCAGCAGCCCGGACATCGGAAACGAGCAGTACTTC. As protein: CASSPDIGNEQYF.

The chain combines TRBV5-8 with TRBJ2-7, with 8 positions matching TRBD2. The length of the CDR3 is 16 residues. The V gene's germline CDR1 is SGHTS and CDR2 YDEGEE. With V trimmed by 1 base and J by 1 base, 7 bases remained unmatched. CDR3 nucleotide sequence: TGTGCCAGCAGCTTGACAGGCGGGAGGAAATCCTACGAGCAGTACTTC. It yields the protein CASSLTGGRKSYEQYF.

The rearrangement uses TRBV7-2 and TRBJ1-2; 10 nucleotides match TRBD1. Germline-derived CDR1 and CDR2 are SGHTA and FQGNSA. Trimming took 7 bases from V and 2 from J; bases not matched to a gene: 4. CDR3 size: 14 residues. This CDR3 is CASTPDRGNYGYTF. The CDR3 DNA is TGTGCCAGCACCCCGGACAGGGGGAACTATGGCTACACCTTC.